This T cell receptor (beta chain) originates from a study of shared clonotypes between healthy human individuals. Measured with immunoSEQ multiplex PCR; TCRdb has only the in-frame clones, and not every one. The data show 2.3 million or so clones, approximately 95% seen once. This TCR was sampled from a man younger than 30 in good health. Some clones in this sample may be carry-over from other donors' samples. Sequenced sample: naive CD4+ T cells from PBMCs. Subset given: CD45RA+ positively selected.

CDR3 residues: CSVETGIYNEQFF. The CDR3 DNA reads TGCAGCGTTGAAACAGGGATATACAATGAGCAGTTCTTC. This chain links TRBV29-1 with TRBJ2-1; the D gene is possibly TRBD1 (6 bases). CDR3 length equals 13 residues. Germline loops: CDR1 SQVTM, CDR2 ANQGSEA. Trimming took 2 bases from V and 4 from J, leaving 9 bases between them.